These 3 T cell receptor beta chains were sequenced from one sample in a study of long-term antiretroviral therapy in people with HIV. An immunoSEQ assay, version v3.0, was performed at survey level. Profiling relied on immunoSEQ multiplex PCR, and the TCRdb table lists in-frame clones only, not all of them. Of nearly 50,000 clones detected, around 80% appear once; the ten largest clones hold under 3.5%. Sequenced material: unsorted PBMCs, taken 0.8 years after starting antiretroviral therapy. Receptor source: a woman between 18 and 29 years old with HIV.

The chain carries TRBV7-8 and TRBJ2-5; the D is unclear. V lost 5 bases and J lost 2, with 9 bases in between. Per the germline V gene, CDR1 is SGHVS and CDR2 is FQNEAQ. This CDR3 has 13 amino acids. CDR3 nucleotides: TGTGCCAGCAGCCCGCCGAGACAAGAGACCCAGTACTTC. This sequence encodes CASSPPRQETQYF.

The V and J genes are TRBV19 and TRBJ1-5; 10 nucleotides align to TRBD1. Germline CDR1 and CDR2: LNHDA and SQIVND (reference sequence). V lost 5 bases and J lost 0; bases outside the gene matches: 1. The CDR3 runs to 15 residues. The CDR3 DNA reads TGTGCCAGTAGTGGACAGGGGGTTAGCAATCAGCCCCAGCATTTT. Residues: CASSGQGVSNQPQHF.

J is TRBJ2-3 and V is TRBV10-3, with D perhaps given as TRBD1 or TRBD2 (5 bases each). V lost 7 bases and J lost 3, with 17 bases in between. From germline, CDR1 is ENHRY and CDR2 SYGVKD. The CDR3 sequence is 15 residues long. CDR3 nucleotides: TGTGCCATCAAGGGCCGGGACCAGCGGACAGATACGCAGTATTTT. Amino acids: CAIKGRDQRTDTQYF.